These 29 T cell receptor beta chains share one sample of origin, sequenced in a study of graft-versus-host responses after intestinal transplantation. No antigen has been identified for these receptors. Sequencing was performed with immunoSEQ multiplex PCR; in TCRdb, only in-frame clones are kept and a portion is missing. This sample has about 130,000 clones, with 80% to 95% found just once. Sequenced material: unstimulated CD4+ T cells sorted from spleen or lymph node cells, taken before intestinal transplant. All receptors come from a human donor who received an intestinal transplant.

The table lists this clone with a count of one. The rearrangement uses TRBV7-9 and TRBJ2-5, with D possibly TRBD2 on 6 matching bases. The CDR3 contains 17 residues. Looked up from germline, CDR1 is SEHNR and CDR2 is FQNEAQ (reference sequence). V was shortened by 1 base and J by 2 bases, with 17 bases between the two germline ends. The CDR3 loop is CASSLVLASVIQETQYF. DNA for the CDR3: TGTGCCAGCAGCTTAGTGTTAGCTAGCGTGATACAAGAGACCCAGTACTTC.

This sequence joins TRBV4-1 and TRBJ2-7; 8 positions agree with TRBD1. Trimming took 1 base from V and 5 from J; bases not matched to a gene: 16. This CDR3 spans 18 amino acids. Germline values: CDR1 MGHRA, CDR2 YSYEKL. The CDR3 region is CASSQADTPGGISHEQYF. The CDR3 nucleotides are TGCGCCAGCAGCCAAGCCGACACCCCAGGGGGCATCAGCCACGAGCAGTACTTC.

DNA of the CDR3: TGTGCCAGCAGCTTGCTAGCGGGAGTCTACAATGAGCAGTTCTTC. Protein: CASSLLAGVYNEQFF. The chain joins TRBV11-1 to TRBJ2-1; 10 bases are shared with TRBD2. CDR1 is SGHAT, CDR2 FQDESV, per germline (reference sequence). The V gene end was trimmed by 3 bases and the J gene end by 3 bases; junction bases not matched to a gene: 2. This CDR3 contains 15 residues. The full variable domain, its missing parts supplied by reference TRBV11-1 and TRBJ2-1, is EAEVAQSPRYKITEKSQAVAFWCDPISGHATLYWYRQILGQGPELLVQFQDESVVDDSQLPKDRFSAERLKGVDSTLKIQPAELGDSAMYLCASSLLAGVYNEQFFGPGTRLTVL.

The chain has TRBV28 and TRBJ2-3; the match to TRBD1 covers 8 bases. Trimming took 7 bases from V and 5 from J; bases not matched to a gene: 11. The germline gives CDR1 MDHEN, CDR2 SYDVKM. The CDR3 length is 15 residues. In nucleotides, the CDR3 is TGTGCCAGCACCTCCTTCGGACAGGGAGGAGATACGCAGTATTTT. Residues: CASTSFGQGGDTQYF.

The V and J genes are TRBV30 and TRBJ1-1; D possibly corresponds to TRBD1 (5 bases). V gave up 6 bases and J gave up 11 bases, with 16 bases separating them. This CDR3 comprises 11 residues. Germline values: CDR1 GTSNPN, CDR2 SVGIG (reference sequence). The CDR3 reads CACSPGTAAFF. The CDR3 DNA sequence: TGTGCCTGTTCCCCCGGGACCGCCGCTTTCTTT.

The chain combines TRBV4-3 with TRBJ2-5, with 8 bases fitting TRBD1. Germline-derived CDR1 and CDR2 are LGHNA and YSLEER. CDR3 length: 16 residues. V shed 3 bases, J shed 5 bases, and the junction held 11 bases outside the gene matches. CDR3 DNA sequence: TGCGCCAGCAGCCAGACCCTGACAGGGGAGGCGGAGACCCAGTACTTC. Translation gives CASSQTLTGEAETQYF.

V and J are TRBV6-1 and TRBJ2-1; D may be TRBD2 (6 bases). The CDR3 runs 15 residues. CDR1 is MNHNS and CDR2 is SASEGT in the germline V gene. Trimming pared 5 bases from V and 6 bases from J, leaving 17 bases between. CDR3 sequence (DNA): TGTGCCAGCAGTCCTGCAGCGGGTGTTGGCAATGAGCAGTTCTTC. The encoded protein is CASSPAAGVGNEQFF.

V gene TRBV7-2 combines with J gene TRBJ2-3, with TRBD1 as a possible D gene (7 bases). Trimming pared 7 bases from V and 2 bases from J, leaving 19 bases between. This CDR3 comprises 16 residues. Germline lookup yields CDR1 SGHTA and CDR2 FQGNSA. The CDR3 spells CASTTDRTILTDTQYF. CDR3 in DNA: TGTGCCAGCACCACGGACAGGACTATACTCACAGATACGCAGTATTTT. The full variable domain, rest sourced from reference TRBV7-2 and TRBJ2-3, is GAGVSQSPSNKVTEKGKDVELRCDPISGHTALYWYRQSLGQGLEFLIYFQGNSAPDKSGLPSDRFSAERTGGSVSTLTIQRTQQEDSAVYLCASTTDRTILTDTQYFGPGTRLTVL.

The chain has TRBV28 and TRBJ2-3; D remains ambiguous. CDR3 length: 12 amino acids. With 3 bases removed from V and 5 bases from J, the gap between germline ends came to 6 bases. Germline lookup yields CDR1 MDHEN and CDR2 SYDVKM. The CDR3, as DNA: TGTGCCAGCAGTTTGGGTGGAGATACGCAGTATTTT. Protein: CASSLGGDTQYF. Full variable domain (outside the CDR3, taken from reference TRBV28 and TRBJ2-3): DVKVTQSSRYLVKRTGEKVFLECVQDMDHENMFWYRQDPGLGLRLIYFSYDVKMKEKGDIPEGYSVSREKKERFSLILESASTNQTSMYLCASSLGGDTQYFGPGTRLTVL.

Points on this clone: An end of the junction does not agree with germline; a read error may underlie this. V gene TRBV28 combines with J gene TRBJ1-4; D is uncertain. In germline, CDR1 is MDHEN, CDR2 SYDVKM. This CDR3 region has 12 residues. The CDR3: CASSLLREKLFF. CDR3 sequence (DNA): TGTGCCAGCAGCTTATTGCGGGAAAAACTGTTTTTT.

CDR3: CASSLGLAGSGANVLTF. CDR3 sequence (DNA): TGTGCCAGCAGCTTGGGACTAGCGGGATCCGGGGCCAACGTCCTGACTTTC. J is TRBJ2-6 and V is TRBV9; 13 positions agree with TRBD2. V gave up 4 bases and J gave up 4 bases; unmatched junction bases: 5. This CDR3 region has 17 residues. Germline V gives CDR1 SGDLS, CDR2 YYNGEE.

CDR3 sequence: CASSLGQATYNEQFF. DNA of the CDR3: TGTGCCAGCAGCTTGGGACAGGCGACCTACAATGAGCAGTTCTTC. The gene calls are TRBV11-3 and TRBJ2-1; 8 bases are shared with TRBD1. J gave up 2 bases and V 3 bases, and 3 bases lay outside the gene matches. This CDR3 contains 15 residues. CDR1 and CDR2 (germline): SGHNT, YENEEA.

The chain carries TRBV7-9 and TRBJ2-1; maybe TRBD2 (5 bases). CDR1 SEHNR and CDR2 FQNEAQ come from the germline V gene (reference sequence). CDR3 length equals 14 residues. V shed 1 base and J shed 4 bases, with 8 bases lying between them. The DNA for the CDR3 is TGTGCCAGCAGCTTAGTGCGGGTTTACAATGAGCAGTTCTTC. Translating gives CASSLVRVYNEQFF.

This chain uses TRBV7-9 with TRBJ2-7; D remains unclear. CDR1 and CDR2 (germline): SEHNR, FQNEAQ (reference sequence). Trimming shortened V by 5 bases and J by 6 bases, and 20 bases separated the two germline ends. This CDR3 region has 15 residues. CDR3 amino acids: CASSRRGSIRSEQYF. The CDR3, as DNA: TGTGCCAGCAGCCGTAGAGGATCTATACGATCCGAGCAGTACTTC.

The chain links TRBV6-6 to TRBJ2-5; TRBD2 matches at 12 bases. Per germline, CDR1 MNHNY and CDR2 SVGAGI (reference sequence). The CDR3 runs to 14 residues. V shed 10 bases and J 5 bases; nucleotides not matched to a gene: 8. DNA of the CDR3: TGTGCCACCCGACTAGCGGGAGTATCGGAGACCCAGTACTTC. Its protein product is CATRLAGVSETQYF.

This rearrangement joins TRBV7-7 to TRBJ2-3, with a tentative D call TRBD1 (5 bases). Per germline, CDR1 SSHAT and CDR2 FNYEAQ (reference sequence). With 5 bases removed from V and 2 bases from J, the gap between germline ends came to 11 bases. CDR3 length: 14 amino acids. The CDR3 sequence: CASSLLGHTDTQYF. The CDR3 region has the DNA TGTGCCAGCAGCCTCCTTGGACACACAGATACGCAGTATTTT.

This sequence joins TRBV5-5 and TRBJ2-5, with 10 nucleotides matching TRBD2. The CDR3 has 17 residues. After removal of 4 bases from V and 5 bases from J, the junction contained 14 bases not matched to a gene. The germline gives CDR1 SGHKS, CDR2 YYEKEE (reference sequence). In nucleotides, the CDR3 is TGTGCCAGCAGCCTCGCGGTAGCGGGAGGTCCGGCGGAGACCCAGTACTTC. It yields the protein CASSLAVAGGPAETQYF.

The chain links TRBV19 to TRBJ2-5; TRBD2 agrees at 15 bases. Trimming at V came to 5 bases and at J to 5 bases, leaving 9 bases not matched to a gene. Germline V lookup: CDR1 LNHDA, CDR2 SQIVND (reference sequence). CDR3 length: 17 amino acids. CDR3 region: CASSPQTGTSGRETQYF. CDR3 bases: TGTGCCAGTAGTCCCCAGACTGGGACTAGCGGGAGGGAGACCCAGTACTTC.

The chain couples TRBV7-3 to TRBJ2-3, with 11 nucleotides matching TRBD2. The CDR3 is 14 amino acids. The germline V gene encodes CDR1 SGHTA and CDR2 FQGTGA. J lost 5 bases, V lost 4 bases, and 2 bases had no gene match. This CDR3 reads CASSSGLAGDTQYF. The DNA for the CDR3 is TGTGCCAGCAGCTCTGGACTAGCGGGAGATACGCAGTATTTT. The variable domain in full, completed from reference TRBV7-3 and TRBJ2-3, reads GAGVSQTPSNKVTEKGKYVELRCDPISGHTALYWYRQSLGQGPEFLIYFQGTGAADDSGLPNDRFFAVRPEGSVSTLKIQRTERGDSAVYLCASSSGLAGDTQYFGPGTRLTVL.

This sequence joins TRBV27 and TRBJ1-5, with a possible D match to TRBD1 (6 bases). This CDR3 comprises 14 residues. Trimming pared 6 bases from V and 7 bases from J, leaving 16 bases between. CDR1 and CDR2 (germline): MNHEY, SMNVEV (reference sequence). CDR3 nucleotides: TGTGCCAGCAGCCGAACAAGGGGGGACCAGCCCCAGCATTTT. It encodes CASSRTRGDQPQHF.

This chain joins TRBV7-2 and TRBJ2-1; TRBD1 might be the D (5 bases). Looked up from germline, CDR1 is SGHTA and CDR2 is FQGNSA. V was pared by 5 bases and J by 8 bases, with 13 bases between. The CDR3 contains 13 residues. CDR3 bases: TGTGCCAGCAGCCCCCAAGGGGCGGATGAGCAGTTCTTC. Protein sequence: CASSPQGADEQFF.

The rearrangement joins TRBV6-6 to TRBJ2-7; D is uncertain. Looked up from germline, CDR1 is MNHNY and CDR2 is SVGAGI (reference sequence). V was trimmed by 0 bases and J by 3 bases, leaving 9 bases between them. The CDR3 extends over 14 amino acids. The CDR3 sequence: CASSYSPAYYEQYF. Here the CDR3 DNA reads TGTGCCAGCAGTTACTCGCCAGCCTACTACGAGCAGTACTTC.

The count of this clone is one. The rearrangement joins TRBV6-1 to TRBJ1-1; D is possibly TRBD1 (6 bases). V was clipped by 4 bases and J by 8 bases, with 14 bases between them. Germline V gives CDR1 MNHNS, CDR2 SASEGT. This CDR3 contains 13 residues. CDR3 nucleotide sequence: TGTGCCAGCAGTGTTCCCGGGGGCCCGGAAGCTTTCTTT. Its protein product is CASSVPGGPEAFF.

This rearrangement joins TRBV18 to TRBJ2-7; 7 bases fit TRBD1. Trimming at V came to 6 bases and at J to 5 bases, leaving 10 bases not matched to a gene. CDR1 KGHSH and CDR2 LQKENI come from the germline V gene. The CDR3 covers 14 residues. CDR3 DNA sequence: TGTGCCAGCTCCGACACCGACAGGGCCCACGAGCAGTACTTC. It translates to CASSDTDRAHEQYF.

V usage is TRBV19 and J usage is TRBJ2-7, with TRBD1 identical over 7 bases. V lost 1 base and J lost 6; bases outside the gene matches: 3. Looked up from germline, CDR1 is LNHDA and CDR2 is SQIVND (reference sequence). This CDR3 region has 13 residues. The chain's CDR3 is CASSIGDRVEQYF. As DNA, the CDR3 is TGTGCCAGTAGTATAGGAGACAGGGTCGAGCAGTACTTC.

This clone was detected a few times. This sequence joins TRBV19 and TRBJ1-1; 8 bases are a match to TRBD1. Germline CDR1 and CDR2: LNHDA and SQIVND (reference sequence). This CDR3 spans 14 amino acids. V gave up 3 bases and J gave up 6 bases; unmatched junction bases: 6. The DNA of the CDR3 is TGTGCCAGTAGTATTGCGTGGACAGGGCCTGAAGCTTTCTTT. This encodes CASSIAWTGPEAFF.

This clone was observed a few times. J is TRBJ1-2 and V is TRBV23-1; no clear D. TRBV23-1 is identified as an open reading frame with a role that is uncertain. The V gene lost 4 bases and the J gene lost 3 bases, with 6 bases spanning the gap. The CDR3 totals 12 residues. The CDR3 reads CASSPPDYGYTF. The DNA for the CDR3 is TGCGCCAGCAGTCCCCCGGACTATGGCTACACCTTC.

The rearrangement joins TRBV9 to TRBJ1-3; 8 bases are a match to TRBD1. This CDR3 is 15 amino acids long. In germline, CDR1 is SGDLS, CDR2 YYNGEE. The junction had 4 bases not matched to a gene; V was cut back by 3 bases and J by 2 bases. CDR3 sequence (DNA): TGTGCCAGCAGCGGGTTACAGGGGGCTGGAAACACCATATATTTT. Amino acid sequence: CASSGLQGAGNTIYF.

This clone was seen only once. V is TRBV29-1 and J is TRBJ1-1; D not resolved. V was cut by 6 bases and J by 0 bases, with 14 bases left in between. CDR1 and CDR2 (germline): SQVTM, ANQGSEA. The CDR3 runs to 14 residues. The CDR3 reads CSVTAGALNTEAFF. As DNA, the CDR3 is TGCAGCGTGACCGCGGGAGCACTGAACACTGAAGCTTTCTTT.